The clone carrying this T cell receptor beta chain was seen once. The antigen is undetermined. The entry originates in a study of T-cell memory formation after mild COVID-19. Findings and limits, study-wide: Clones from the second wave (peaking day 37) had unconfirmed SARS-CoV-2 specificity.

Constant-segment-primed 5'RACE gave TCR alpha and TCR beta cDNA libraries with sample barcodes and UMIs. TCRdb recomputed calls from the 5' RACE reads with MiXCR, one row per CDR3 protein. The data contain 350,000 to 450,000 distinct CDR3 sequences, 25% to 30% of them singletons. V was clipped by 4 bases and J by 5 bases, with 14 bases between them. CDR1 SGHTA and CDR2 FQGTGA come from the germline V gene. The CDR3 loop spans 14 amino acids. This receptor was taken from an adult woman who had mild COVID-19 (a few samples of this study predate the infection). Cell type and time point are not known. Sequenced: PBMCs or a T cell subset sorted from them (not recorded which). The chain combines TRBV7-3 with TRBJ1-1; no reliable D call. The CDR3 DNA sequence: TGTGCCAGCAGCTCAGAGGGAGCCCGTACTGAAGCTTTCTTT. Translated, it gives CASSSEGARTEAFF.